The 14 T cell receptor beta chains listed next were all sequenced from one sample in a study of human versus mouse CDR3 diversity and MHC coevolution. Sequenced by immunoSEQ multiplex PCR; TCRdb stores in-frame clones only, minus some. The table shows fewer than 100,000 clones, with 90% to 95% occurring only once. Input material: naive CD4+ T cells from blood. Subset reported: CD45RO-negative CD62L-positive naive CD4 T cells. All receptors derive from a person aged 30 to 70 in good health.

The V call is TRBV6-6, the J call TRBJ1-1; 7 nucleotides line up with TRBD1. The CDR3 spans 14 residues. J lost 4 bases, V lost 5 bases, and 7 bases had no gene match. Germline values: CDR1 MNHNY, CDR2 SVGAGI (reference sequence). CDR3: CASSTRQGSTEAFF. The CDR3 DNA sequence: TGTGCCAGCAGTACCAGACAGGGATCCACTGAAGCTTTCTTT.

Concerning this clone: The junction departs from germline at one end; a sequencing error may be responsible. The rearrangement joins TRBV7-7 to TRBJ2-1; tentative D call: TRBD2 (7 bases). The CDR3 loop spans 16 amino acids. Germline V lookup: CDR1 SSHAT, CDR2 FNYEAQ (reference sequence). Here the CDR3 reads CASSLEGGGSYNEQFF. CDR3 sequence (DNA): TGTGCTAGCAGCTTAGAAGGGGGGGGATCCTACAATGAGCAGTTCTTC.

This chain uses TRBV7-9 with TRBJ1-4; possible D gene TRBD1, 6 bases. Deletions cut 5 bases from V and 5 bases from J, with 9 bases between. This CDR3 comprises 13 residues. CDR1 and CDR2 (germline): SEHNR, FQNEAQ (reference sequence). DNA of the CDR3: TGTGCCAGCAGCAAAGGGGGAAATGAAAAACTGTTTTTT. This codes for CASSKGGNEKLFF.

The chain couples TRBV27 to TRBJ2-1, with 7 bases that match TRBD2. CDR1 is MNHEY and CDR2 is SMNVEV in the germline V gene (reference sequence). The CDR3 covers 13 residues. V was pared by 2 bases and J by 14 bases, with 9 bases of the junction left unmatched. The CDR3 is CASSLGGGEWEFF. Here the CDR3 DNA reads TGTGCCAGCAGTTTAGGGGGGGGAGAGTGGGAGTTCTTC.

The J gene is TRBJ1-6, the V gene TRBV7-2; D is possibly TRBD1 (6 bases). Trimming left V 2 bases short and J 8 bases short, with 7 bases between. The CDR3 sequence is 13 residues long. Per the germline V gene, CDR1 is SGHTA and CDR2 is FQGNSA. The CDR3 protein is CASSLQGHSPLHF. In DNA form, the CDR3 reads TGTGCCAGCAGCTTACAGGGGCATTCACCCCTCCACTTT.

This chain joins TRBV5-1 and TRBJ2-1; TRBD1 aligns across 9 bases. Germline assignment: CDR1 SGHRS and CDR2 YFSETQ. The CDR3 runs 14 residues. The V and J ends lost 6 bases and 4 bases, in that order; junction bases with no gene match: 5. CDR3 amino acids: CASKYGTGYNEQFF. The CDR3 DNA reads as TGCGCCAGCAAATACGGGACAGGGTACAATGAGCAGTTCTTC. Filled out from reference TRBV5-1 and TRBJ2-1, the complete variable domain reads KAGVTQTPRYLIKTRGQQVTLSCSPISGHRSVSWYQQTPGQGLQFLFEYFSETQRNKGNFPGRFSGRQFSNSRSEMNVSTLELGDSALYLCASKYGTGYNEQFFGPGTRLTVL.

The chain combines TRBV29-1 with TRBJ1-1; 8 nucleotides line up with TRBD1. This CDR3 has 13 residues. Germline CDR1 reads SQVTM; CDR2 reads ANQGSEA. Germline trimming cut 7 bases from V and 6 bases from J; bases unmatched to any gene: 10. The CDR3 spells CSADRGGDAEAFF. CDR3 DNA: TGCAGCGCTGACAGGGGAGGGGACGCTGAAGCTTTCTTT. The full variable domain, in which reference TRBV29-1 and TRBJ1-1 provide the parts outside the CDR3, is SAVISQKPSRDICQRGTSLTIQCQVDSQVTMMFWYRQQPGQSLTLIATANQGSEATYESGFVIDKFPISRPNLTFSTLTVSNMSPEDSSIYLCSADRGGDAEAFFGQGTRLTVV.

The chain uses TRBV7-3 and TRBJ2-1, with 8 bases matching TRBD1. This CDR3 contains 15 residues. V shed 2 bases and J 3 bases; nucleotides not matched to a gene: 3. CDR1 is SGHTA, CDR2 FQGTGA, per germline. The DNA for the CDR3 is TGTGCCAGCAGCTTACGACAGGGGAACTACAATGAGCAGTTCTTC. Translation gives CASSLRQGNYNEQFF.

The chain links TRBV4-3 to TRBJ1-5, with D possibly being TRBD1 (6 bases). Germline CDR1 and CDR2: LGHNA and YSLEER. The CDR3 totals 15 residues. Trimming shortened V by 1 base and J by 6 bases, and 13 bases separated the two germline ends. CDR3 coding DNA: TGCGCCAGCAGCCAAGCGACAGGCAGGGGTCAGCCCCAGCATTTT. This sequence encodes CASSQATGRGQPQHF.

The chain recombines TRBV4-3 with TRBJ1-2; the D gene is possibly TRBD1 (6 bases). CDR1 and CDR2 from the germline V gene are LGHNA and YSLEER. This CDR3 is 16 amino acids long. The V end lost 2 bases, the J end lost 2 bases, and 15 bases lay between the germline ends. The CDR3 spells CASSQTSTGTNYGYTF. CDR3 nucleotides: TGCGCCAGCAGCCAAACAAGCACAGGGACAAACTATGGCTACACCTTC.

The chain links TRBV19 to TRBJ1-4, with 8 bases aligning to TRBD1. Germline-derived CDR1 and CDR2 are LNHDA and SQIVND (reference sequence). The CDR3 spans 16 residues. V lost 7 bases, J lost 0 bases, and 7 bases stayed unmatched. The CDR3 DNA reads TGTGCCAGTATGGGACAGGACGTTGCAACTAATGAAAAACTGTTTTTT. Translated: CASMGQDVATNEKLFF. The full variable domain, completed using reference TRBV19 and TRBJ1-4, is DGGITQSPKYLFRKEGQNVTLSCEQNLNHDAMYWYRQDPGQGLRLIYYSQIVNDFQKGDIAEGYSVSREKKESFPLTVTSAQKNPTAFYLCASMGQDVATNEKLFFGSGTQLSVL.

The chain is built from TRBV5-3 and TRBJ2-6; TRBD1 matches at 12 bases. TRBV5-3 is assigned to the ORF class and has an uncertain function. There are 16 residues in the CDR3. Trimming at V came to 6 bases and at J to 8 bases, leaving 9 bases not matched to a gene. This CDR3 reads CARIPGQGAQTNVLTF. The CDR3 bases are TGTGCCAGAATACCGGGACAGGGGGCGCAAACCAACGTCCTGACTTTC.

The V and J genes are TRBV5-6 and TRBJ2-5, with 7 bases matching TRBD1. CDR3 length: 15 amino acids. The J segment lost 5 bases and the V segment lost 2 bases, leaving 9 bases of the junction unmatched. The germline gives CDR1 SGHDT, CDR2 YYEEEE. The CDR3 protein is CASSFGTAARETQYF. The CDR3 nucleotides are TGTGCCAGCAGCTTCGGGACAGCGGCTCGGGAGACCCAGTACTTC.

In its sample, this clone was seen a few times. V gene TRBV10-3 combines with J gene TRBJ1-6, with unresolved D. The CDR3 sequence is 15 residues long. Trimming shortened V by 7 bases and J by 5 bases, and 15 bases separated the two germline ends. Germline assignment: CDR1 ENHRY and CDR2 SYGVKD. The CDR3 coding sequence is TGTGCCATCACGAAGGCCGGGTTGGATAATTCACCCCTCCACTTT. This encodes CAITKAGLDNSPLHF.